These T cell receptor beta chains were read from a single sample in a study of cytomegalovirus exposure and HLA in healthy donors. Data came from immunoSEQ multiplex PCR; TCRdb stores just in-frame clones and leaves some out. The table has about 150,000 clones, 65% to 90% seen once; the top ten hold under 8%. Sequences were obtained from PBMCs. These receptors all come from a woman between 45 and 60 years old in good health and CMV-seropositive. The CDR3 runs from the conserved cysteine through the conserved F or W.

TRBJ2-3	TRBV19	CASSSLGQGLDTQYF
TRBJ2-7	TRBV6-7	CASTVSLSDREPREQYF
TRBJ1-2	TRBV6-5	CVSSKDRGYGYTF
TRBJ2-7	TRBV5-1	CASSAKTFGDPRGEQYF
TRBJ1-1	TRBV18	CASSLAMKEAFF
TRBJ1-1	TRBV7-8	CASSFRDRTEAFF
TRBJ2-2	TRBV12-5	CASGFGDRANTGELFF
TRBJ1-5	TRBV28	CASSGGLQPQHF
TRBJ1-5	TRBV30	CAWSSGLGPWTDSNQPQHF
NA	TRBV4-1	CASSQDLTYYEQYF
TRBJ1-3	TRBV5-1	CASSSRAGNTIYF
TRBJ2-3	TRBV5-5	CASSLPGAGQGLLYTQYF
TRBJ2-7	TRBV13	CASSSGQGAYYEQYF
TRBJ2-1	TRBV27	CASSFMVGTSGYNEQFF
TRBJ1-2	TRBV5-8	CASSYDSNYGYTF
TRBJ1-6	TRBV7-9	CASSLERVVSPLHF
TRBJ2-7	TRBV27	CASSLGRAYEQYF
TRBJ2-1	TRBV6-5	CASRRKGGEQFF
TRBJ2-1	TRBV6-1	CASSGPDRAYNEQFF
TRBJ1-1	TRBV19	CASSIAAGPTEAFF
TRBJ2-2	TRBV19	CASSIRQVDTGELFF
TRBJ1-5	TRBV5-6	CASSSLGGNQPQHF
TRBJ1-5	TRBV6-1	CASRDFDTSNQPQHF
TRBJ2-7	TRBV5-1	CASSEDDRPTYEQYF
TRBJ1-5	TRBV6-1	CASSESWRVNQPQHF
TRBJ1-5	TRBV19	CASSIQGGGQPQHF
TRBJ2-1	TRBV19	CASSPWAVYNEQFF
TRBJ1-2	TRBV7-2	CASSLDWETGLWYGYTF
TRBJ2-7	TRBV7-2	CASSLVGDRAYEQYF
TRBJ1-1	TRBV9	CASSLDPGVNTEAFF
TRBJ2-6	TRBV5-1	CASSLTSGVSSGANVLTF
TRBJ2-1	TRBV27	CASSLGSSYNEQFF
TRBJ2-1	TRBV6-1	CASSVDSGNEQFF
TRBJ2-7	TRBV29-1	CSVGRTREGEQYF
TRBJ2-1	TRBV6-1	CASSSTSGGLNEQFF
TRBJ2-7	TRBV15	CATSRGPLVGVKDEQYF
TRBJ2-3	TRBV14	CASSPGTDTQYF
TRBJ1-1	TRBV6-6	CASSYSPETEAFF
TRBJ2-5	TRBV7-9	CASSLASVEETQYF
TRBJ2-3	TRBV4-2	CASSQVPSGVDTQYF
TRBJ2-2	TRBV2	CASSVSPYTGELFF
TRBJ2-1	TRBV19	CASSISGASYNEQFF
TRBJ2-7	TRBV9	CASSVGPSYEQYF
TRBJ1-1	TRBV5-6	CASSEGRWGGYTEAFF
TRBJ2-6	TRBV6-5	CASSSGSGANVLTF
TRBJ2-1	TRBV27	CASSSGWTGNEAYNEQFF
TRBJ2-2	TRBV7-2	CASSLAGTRGTGELFF
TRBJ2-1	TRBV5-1	CASSLTSGPFNEQFF
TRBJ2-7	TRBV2	CASSERRGYGYEQYF